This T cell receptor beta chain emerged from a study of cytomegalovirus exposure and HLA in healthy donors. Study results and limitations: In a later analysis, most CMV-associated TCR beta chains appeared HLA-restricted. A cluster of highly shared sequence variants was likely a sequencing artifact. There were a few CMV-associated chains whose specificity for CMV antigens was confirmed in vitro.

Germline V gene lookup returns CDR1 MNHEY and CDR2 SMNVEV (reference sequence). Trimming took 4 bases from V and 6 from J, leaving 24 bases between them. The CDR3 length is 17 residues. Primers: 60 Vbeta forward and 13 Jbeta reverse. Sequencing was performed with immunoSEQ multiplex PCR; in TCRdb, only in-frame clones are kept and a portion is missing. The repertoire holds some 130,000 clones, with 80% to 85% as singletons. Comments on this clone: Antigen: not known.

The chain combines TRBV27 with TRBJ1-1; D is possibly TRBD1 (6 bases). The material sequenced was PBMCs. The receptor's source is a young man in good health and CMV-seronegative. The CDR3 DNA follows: TGTGCCAGCAGTTCCAGGGGATTTGGCGGGGGAGAGCCTGAAGCTTTCTTT. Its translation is CASSSRGFGGGEPEAFF.